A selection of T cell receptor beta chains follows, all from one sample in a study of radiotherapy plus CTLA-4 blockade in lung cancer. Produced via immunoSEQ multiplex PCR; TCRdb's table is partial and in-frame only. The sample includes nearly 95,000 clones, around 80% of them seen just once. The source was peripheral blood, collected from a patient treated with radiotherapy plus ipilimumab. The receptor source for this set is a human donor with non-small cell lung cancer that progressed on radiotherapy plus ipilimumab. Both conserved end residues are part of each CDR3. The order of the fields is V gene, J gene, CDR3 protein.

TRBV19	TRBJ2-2	CASSAGQGSGELFF
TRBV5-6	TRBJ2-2	CASSLGLTNTGELFF
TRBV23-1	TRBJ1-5	CATLPQDRDSYSNQPQHF
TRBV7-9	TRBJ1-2	CASSKETGGVGYTF
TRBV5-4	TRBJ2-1	CASSYRGLAEYNEQFF
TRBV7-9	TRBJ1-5	CASSPGQNNQPQHF
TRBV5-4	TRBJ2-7	CASSPGDIPYEQYF
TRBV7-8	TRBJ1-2	CASSQAPGLNYGYTF
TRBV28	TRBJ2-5	CASSFVRAEETQYF
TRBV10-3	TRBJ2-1	CAISEGYNEQFF
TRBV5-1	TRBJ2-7	CASSWGQGANEQYF
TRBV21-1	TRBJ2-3	CASSKYSDTQYF
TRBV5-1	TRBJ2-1	CASIGTSGSPGNEQFF